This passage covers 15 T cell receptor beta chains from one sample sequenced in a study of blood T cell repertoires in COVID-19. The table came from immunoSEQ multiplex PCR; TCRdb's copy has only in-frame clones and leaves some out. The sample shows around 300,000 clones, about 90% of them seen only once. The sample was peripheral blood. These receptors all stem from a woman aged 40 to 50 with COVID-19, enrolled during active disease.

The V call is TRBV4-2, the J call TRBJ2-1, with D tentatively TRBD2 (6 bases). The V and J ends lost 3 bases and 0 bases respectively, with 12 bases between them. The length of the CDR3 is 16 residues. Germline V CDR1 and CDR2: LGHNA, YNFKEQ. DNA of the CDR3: TGTGCCAGCAGCCAGCCGGGACTGAGCTCCTACAATGAGCAGTTCTTC. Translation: CASSQPGLSSYNEQFF.

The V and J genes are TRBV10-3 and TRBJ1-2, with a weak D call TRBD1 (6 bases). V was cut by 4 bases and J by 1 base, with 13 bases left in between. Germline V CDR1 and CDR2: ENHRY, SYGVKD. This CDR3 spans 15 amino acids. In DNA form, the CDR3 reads TGTGCCATCAGTGGCAGGGGAACTGTTAACTATGGCTACACCTTC. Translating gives CAISGRGTVNYGYTF.

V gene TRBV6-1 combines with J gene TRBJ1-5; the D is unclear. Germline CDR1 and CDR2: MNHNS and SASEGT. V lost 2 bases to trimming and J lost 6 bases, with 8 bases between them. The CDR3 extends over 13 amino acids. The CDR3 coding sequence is TGTGCCAGCAGTGAATTTGGGAGTCAGCCCCAGCATTTT. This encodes CASSEFGSQPQHF.

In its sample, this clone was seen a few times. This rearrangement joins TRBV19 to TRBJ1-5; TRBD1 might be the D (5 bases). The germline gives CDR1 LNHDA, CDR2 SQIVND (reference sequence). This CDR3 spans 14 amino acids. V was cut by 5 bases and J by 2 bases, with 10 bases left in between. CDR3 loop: CASSWSGRNQPQHF. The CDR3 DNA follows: TGTGCCAGTAGTTGGTCAGGGCGCAATCAGCCCCAGCATTTT.

The CDR3 loop is CATSDSGSDTQYF. The CDR3 DNA sequence: TGTGCCACCAGTGATTCGGGATCAGATACGCAGTATTTT. The chain uses TRBV24-1 and TRBJ2-3; a weak D match, TRBD2 (5 bases). The CDR3 is made up of 13 amino acids. V lost 2 bases to trimming and J lost 4 bases, with 6 bases between them. From germline, CDR1 is KGHDR and CDR2 SFDVKD.

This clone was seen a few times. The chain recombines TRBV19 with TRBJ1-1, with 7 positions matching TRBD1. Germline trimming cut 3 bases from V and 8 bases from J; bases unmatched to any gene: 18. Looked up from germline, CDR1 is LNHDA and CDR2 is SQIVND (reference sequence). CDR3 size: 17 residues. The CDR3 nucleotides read TGTGCCAGTAGTATCAGGGGGTGGCAGACAGGGCCTACGGAAGCTTTCTTT. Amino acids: CASSIRGWQTGPTEAFF.

The CDR3 sequence is CASSFRGRMNTGELFF. The CDR3 nucleotides read TGTGCCAGCAGCTTTAGAGGGCGGATGAACACCGGGGAGCTGTTTTTT. This sequence joins TRBV7-8 and TRBJ2-2; weak D call: TRBD2 (5 bases). V was trimmed by 3 bases and J by 1 base, leaving 12 bases between them. Germline CDR1 reads SGHVS; CDR2 reads FQNEAQ. This CDR3 is built from 16 residues. The full variable domain, with the rest looked up from reference TRBV7-8 and TRBJ2-2, is GAGVSQSPRYKVAKRGQDVALRCDPISGHVSLFWYQQALGQGPEFLTYFQNEAQLDKSGLPSDRFFAERPEGSVSTLKIQRTQQEDSAVYLCASSFRGRMNTGELFFGEGSRLTVL.

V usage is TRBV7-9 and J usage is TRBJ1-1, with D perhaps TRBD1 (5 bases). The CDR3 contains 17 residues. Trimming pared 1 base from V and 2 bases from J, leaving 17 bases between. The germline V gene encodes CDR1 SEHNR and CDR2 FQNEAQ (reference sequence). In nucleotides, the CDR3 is TGTGCCAGCAGCTTAGAAGCGGGGCCGGGGAGAAACACTGAAGCTTTCTTT. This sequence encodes CASSLEAGPGRNTEAFF.

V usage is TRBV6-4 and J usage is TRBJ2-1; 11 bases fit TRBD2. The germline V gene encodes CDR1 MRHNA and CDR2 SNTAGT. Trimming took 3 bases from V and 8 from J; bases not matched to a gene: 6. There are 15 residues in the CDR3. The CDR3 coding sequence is TGTGCCAGCAGTGAACTAGCGGGAGCCAAGGATGAGCAGTTCTTC. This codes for CASSELAGAKDEQFF.

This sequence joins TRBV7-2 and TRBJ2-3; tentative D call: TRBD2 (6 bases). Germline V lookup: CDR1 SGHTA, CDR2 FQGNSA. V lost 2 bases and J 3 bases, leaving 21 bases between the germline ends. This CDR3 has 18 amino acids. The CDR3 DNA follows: TGTGCCAGCAGCTTAAGAATAACAAGCGGGTGGGGTACAGATACGCAGTATTTT. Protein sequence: CASSLRITSGWGTDTQYF.

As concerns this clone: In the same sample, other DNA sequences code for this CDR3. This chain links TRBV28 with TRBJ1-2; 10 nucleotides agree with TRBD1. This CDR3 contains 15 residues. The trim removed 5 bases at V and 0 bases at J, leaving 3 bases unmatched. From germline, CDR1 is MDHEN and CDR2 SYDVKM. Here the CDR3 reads CASSLGQGANYGYTF. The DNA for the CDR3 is TGTGCCAGCAGTCTCGGACAGGGGGCTAACTATGGCTACACCTTC.

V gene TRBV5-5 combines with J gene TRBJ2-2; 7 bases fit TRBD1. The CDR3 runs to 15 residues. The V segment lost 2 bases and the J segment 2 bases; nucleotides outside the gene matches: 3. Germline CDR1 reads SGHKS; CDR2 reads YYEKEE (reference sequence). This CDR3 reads CASSFGTVNTGELFF. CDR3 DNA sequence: TGTGCCAGCAGCTTCGGGACAGTTAACACCGGGGAGCTGTTTTTT.

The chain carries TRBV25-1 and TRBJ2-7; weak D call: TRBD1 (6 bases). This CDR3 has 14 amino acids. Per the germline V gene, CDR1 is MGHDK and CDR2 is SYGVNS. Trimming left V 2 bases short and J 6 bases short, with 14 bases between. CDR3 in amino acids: CASSEERDTSEQYF. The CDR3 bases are TGTGCCAGCAGTGAAGAGAGGGACACCTCCGAGCAGTACTTC.

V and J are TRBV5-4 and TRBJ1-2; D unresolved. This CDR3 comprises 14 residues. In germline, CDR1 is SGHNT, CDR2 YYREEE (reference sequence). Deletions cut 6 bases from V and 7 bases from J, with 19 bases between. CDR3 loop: CASIWRGSTGGYTF. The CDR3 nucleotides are TGTGCCAGCATCTGGAGAGGGAGCACTGGTGGCTACACCTTC. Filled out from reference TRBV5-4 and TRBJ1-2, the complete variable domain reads ETGVTQSPTHLIKTRGQQVTLRCSSQSGHNTVSWYQQALGQGPQFIFQYYREEENGRGNFPPRFSGLQFPNYSSELNVNALELDDSALYLCASIWRGSTGGYTFGSGTRLTVV.

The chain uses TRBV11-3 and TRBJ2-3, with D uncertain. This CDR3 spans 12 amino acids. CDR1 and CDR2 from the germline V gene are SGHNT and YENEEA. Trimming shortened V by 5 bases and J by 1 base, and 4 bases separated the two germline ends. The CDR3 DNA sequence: TGTGCCAGCAGCCCAGGCACAGATACGCAGTATTTT. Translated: CASSPGTDTQYF.